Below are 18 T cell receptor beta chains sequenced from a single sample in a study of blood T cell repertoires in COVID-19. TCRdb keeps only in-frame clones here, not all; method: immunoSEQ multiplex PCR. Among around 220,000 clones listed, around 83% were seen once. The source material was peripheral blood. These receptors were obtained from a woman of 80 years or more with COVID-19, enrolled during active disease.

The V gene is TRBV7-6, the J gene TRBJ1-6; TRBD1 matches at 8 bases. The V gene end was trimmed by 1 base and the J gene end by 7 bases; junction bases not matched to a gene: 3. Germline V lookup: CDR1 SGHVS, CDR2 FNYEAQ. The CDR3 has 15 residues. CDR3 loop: CASSLVGQENSPLHF. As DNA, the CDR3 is TGTGCCAGCAGCTTAGTGGGACAGGAAAATTCACCCCTCCACTTT.

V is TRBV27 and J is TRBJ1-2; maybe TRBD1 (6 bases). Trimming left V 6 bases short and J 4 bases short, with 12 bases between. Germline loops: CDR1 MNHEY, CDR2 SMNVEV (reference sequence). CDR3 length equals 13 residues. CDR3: CASSRQGPYGYTF. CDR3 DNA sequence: TGTGCCAGCAGCCGTCAGGGGCCCTATGGCTACACCTTC.

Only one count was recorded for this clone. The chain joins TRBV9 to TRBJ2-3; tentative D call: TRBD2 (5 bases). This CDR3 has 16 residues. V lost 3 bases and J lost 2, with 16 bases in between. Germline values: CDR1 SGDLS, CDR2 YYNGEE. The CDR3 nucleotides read TGTGCCAGCAGCGCCTCGGGCAGCGGCGACACAGATACGCAGTATTTT. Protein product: CASSASGSGDTDTQYF.

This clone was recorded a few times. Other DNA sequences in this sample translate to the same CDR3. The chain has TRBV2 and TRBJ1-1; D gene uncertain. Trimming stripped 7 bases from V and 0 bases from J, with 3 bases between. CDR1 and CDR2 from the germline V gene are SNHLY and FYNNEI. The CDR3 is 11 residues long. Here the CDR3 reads CASTMNTEAFF. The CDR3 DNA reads TGTGCCAGCACCATGAACACTGAAGCTTTCTTT.

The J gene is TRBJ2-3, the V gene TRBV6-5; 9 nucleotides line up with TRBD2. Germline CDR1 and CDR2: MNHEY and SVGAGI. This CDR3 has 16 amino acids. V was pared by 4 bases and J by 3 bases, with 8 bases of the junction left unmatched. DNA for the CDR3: TGTGCCAGCAGTTCGGCCGGACTAGCGTTAACAGATACGCAGTATTTT. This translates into CASSSAGLALTDTQYF.

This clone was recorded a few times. CDR3 region: CASGSRGGNYGYTF. Written as DNA, the CDR3 is TGTGCTAGTGGTTCCCGGGGGGGGAACTATGGCTACACCTTC. The chain uses TRBV12-5 and TRBJ1-2; a possible D gene is TRBD1 (5 bases). This CDR3 is 14 amino acids long. CDR1 and CDR2 from the germline V gene are LGHNT and FRNRAP. V lost 4 bases to trimming and J lost 2 bases, with 11 bases between them.

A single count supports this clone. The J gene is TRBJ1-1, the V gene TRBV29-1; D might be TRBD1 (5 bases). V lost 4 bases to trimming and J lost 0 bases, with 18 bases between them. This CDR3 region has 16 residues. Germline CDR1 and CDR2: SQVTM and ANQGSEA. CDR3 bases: TGCAGCGTTGGGACGGGGGTATCAGGATTGAACACTGAAGCTTTCTTT. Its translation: CSVGTGVSGLNTEAFF.

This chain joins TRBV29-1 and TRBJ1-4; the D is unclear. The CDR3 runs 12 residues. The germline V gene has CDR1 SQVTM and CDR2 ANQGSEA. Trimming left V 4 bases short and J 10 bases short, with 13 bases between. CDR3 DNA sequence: TGCAGCGTTGCAGCGGGAATCGGAAAACTGTTTTTT. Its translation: CSVAAGIGKLFF.

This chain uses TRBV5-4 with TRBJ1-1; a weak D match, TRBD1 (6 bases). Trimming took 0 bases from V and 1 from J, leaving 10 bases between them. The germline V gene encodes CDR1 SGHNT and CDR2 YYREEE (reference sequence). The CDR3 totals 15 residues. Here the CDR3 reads CASSLDRAPNTEAFF. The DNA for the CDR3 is TGTGCCAGCAGCTTGGACAGGGCCCCGAACACTGAAGCTTTCTTT.

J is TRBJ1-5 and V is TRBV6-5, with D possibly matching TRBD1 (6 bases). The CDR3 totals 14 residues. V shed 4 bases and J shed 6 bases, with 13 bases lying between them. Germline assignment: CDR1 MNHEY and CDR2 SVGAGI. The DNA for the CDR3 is TGTGCCAGCAGTTTTCAGGGGCAGGGTCAGCCCCAGCATTTT. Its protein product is CASSFQGQGQPQHF.

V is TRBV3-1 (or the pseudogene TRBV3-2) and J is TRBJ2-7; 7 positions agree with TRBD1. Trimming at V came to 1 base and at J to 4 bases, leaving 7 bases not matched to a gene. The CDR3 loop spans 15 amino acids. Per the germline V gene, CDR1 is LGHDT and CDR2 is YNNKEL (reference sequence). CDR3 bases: TGTGCCAGCAGCCAAGCGCCGGGACAGCTATACGAGCAGTACTTC. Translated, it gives CASSQAPGQLYEQYF.

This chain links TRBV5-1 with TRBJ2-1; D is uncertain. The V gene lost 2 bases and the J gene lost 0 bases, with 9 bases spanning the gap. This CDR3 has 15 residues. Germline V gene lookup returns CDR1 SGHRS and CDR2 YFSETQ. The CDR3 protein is CASSLSVASYNEQFF. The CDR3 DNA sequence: TGCGCCAGCAGCTTATCGGTCGCCTCCTACAATGAGCAGTTCTTC.

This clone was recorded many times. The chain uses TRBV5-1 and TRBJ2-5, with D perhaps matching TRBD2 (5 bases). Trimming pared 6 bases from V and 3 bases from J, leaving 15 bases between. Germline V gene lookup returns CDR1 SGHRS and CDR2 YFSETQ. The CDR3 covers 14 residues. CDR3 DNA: TGCGCCAGCAAATGGGCTTGGGGAGAAGAGACCCAGTACTTC. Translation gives CASKWAWGEETQYF.

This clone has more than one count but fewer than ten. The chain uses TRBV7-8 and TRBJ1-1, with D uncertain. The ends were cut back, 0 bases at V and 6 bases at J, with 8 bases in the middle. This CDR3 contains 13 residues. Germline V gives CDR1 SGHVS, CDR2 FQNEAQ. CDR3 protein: CASSLARTAEAFF. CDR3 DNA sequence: TGTGCCAGCAGCTTAGCGCGAACAGCTGAAGCTTTCTTT.

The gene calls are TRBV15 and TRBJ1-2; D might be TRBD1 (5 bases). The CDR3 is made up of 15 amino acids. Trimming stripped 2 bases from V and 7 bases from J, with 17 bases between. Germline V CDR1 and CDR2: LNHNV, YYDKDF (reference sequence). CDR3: CATSRPGGGKGGYTF. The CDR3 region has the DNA TGTGCCACCAGCAGACCCGGCGGGGGGAAGGGTGGCTACACCTTC.

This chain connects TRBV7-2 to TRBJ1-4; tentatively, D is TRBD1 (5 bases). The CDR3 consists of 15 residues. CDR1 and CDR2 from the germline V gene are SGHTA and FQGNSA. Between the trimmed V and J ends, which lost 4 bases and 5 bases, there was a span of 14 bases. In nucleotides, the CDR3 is TGTGCCAGCAGCTCGGAGGGGAGACCGAATGAAAAACTGTTTTTT. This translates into CASSSEGRPNEKLFF.

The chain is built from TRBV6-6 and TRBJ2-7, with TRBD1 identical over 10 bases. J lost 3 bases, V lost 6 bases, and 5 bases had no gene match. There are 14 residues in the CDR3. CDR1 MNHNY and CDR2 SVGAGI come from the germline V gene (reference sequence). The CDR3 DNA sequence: TGTGCCAGCAGAAACGGACAGGGGGGCTACGAGCAGTACTTC. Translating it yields CASRNGQGGYEQYF.

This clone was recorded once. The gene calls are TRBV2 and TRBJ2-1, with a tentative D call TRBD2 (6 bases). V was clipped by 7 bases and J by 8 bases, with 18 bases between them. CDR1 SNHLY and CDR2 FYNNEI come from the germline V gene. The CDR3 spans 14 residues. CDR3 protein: CASTLGGAVDEQFF. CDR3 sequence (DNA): TGTGCCAGCACTTTGGGGGGAGCAGTTGATGAGCAGTTCTTC.